Below, 21 T cell receptor beta chains from the same sample are listed, as sequenced in a study of spatial heterogeneity in lung cancer (dated by TCRdb to about 2019). The library was obtained by 5' RACE. TCRdb names NextSeq 500 as the instrument used. TCRdb ran its own pipeline on the public reads, namely fastp trimming at Q25 and MiXCR clone calling, and kept in-frame beta chains. Each record represents a unique CDR3 protein, reported with the most common genes and DNA among its rows. The sample contains under 10,000 distinct CDR3 sequences, 3.5% to 5.5% of them found a single time. Approximately 31% of the sample lies in the top ten. Interpreted using the paper, the time point label stands for: sample taken at primary tumor resection. Source: PBMCs, taken at surgery. These receptors were obtained from a male donor with early-stage non-small cell lung cancer.

The table lists this clonotype with many counts. V gene TRBV11-2 combines with J gene TRBJ2-7; maybe TRBD2 (5 bases). The length of the CDR3 is 14 residues. The V end was cut by 6 bases, the J end by 3 bases, with 15 bases between. The germline CDR1 and CDR2 sequences are SGHAT and FQNNGV. CDR3 coding DNA: TGTGCCAGCAGTCTCGAGCCTACTAGCTACGAGCAGTACGTC. It translates to CASSLEPTSYEQYV.

This clonotype qualifies as medium-sized. The chain carries TRBV7-2 and TRBJ2-3; D unclear. Between the trimmed V and J ends, which lost 5 bases and 2 bases, there was a span of 11 bases. The CDR3 runs to 14 residues. CDR1 is SGHTA and CDR2 is FQGNSA in the germline V gene. CDR3 residues: CASSPRSTTDTQYF. In DNA, the CDR3 is TGTGCCAGCAGCCCCCGATCGACCACAGATACGCAGTATTTT.

The chain employs TRBV6-5 and TRBJ1-5, with D hard to call. The CDR3 covers 13 residues. V was clipped by 6 bases and J by 10 bases, with 16 bases between them. The germline V gene has CDR1 MNHEY and CDR2 SVGAGI. CDR3 region: CASSPGYLYPQHF. For the CDR3, the DNA is TGTGCCAGCAGCCCAGGCTACTTATATCCCCAGCATTTT.

There are a few counts of this clonotype. J is TRBJ2-1 and V is TRBV7-8; possibly TRBD2 for D (6 bases). This CDR3 contains 14 residues. V lost 0 bases and J lost 4, with 7 bases in between. The germline V gene has CDR1 SGHVS and CDR2 FQNEAQ. CDR3 loop: CASSLAGRYNEQFF. The CDR3 DNA is TGTGCCAGCAGCTTAGCGGGGAGGTACAATGAGCAGTTCTTC.

This clonotype was seen at least ten times. The chain is built from TRBV9 and TRBJ2-5; 8 bases are shared with TRBD2. CDR1 SGDLS and CDR2 YYNGEE come from the germline V gene. Trimming removed 3 bases from V and 10 bases from J; junction bases left unmatched: 17. The CDR3 sequence is 16 residues long. CDR3 sequence (DNA): TGTGCCAGCAGCGAAACCGGGACTAGTTTACAAGAGGTCCAGTACTTC. Translating gives CASSETGTSLQEVQYF. Full variable domain (outside the CDR3, taken from reference TRBV9 and TRBJ2-5): DSGVTQTPKHLITATGQRVTLRCSPRSGDLSVYWYQQSLDQGLQFLIQYYNGEERAKGNILERFSAQQFPDLHSELNLSSLELGDSALYFCASSETGTSLQEVQYFGPGTRLLVL.

In this sample, this clonotype is medium-sized. The chain combines TRBV5-4 with TRBJ2-7; D is ambiguous. The V gene lost 2 bases and the J gene lost 5 bases, with 11 bases spanning the gap. In germline, CDR1 is SGHNT, CDR2 YYREEE (reference sequence). This CDR3 region has 13 residues. The CDR3 sequence is CASSFGWDNEQYF. The CDR3, as DNA: TGTGCCAGCAGCTTTGGTTGGGATAACGAGCAGTACTTC. The full variable domain, rest sourced from reference TRBV5-4 and TRBJ2-7, is ETGVTQSPTHLIKTRGQQVTLRCSSQSGHNTVSWYQQALGQGPQFIFQYYREEENGRGNFPPRFSGLQFPNYSSELNVNALELDDSALYLCASSFGWDNEQYFGPGTRLTVT.

This clonotype was seen many times. V gene TRBV12-3 or TRBV12-4 combines with J gene TRBJ1-6, with D possibly being TRBD1 (6 bases). V lost 3 bases and J 8 bases, leaving 11 bases between the germline ends. This CDR3 region has 14 residues. CDR3 residues: CASSFLGADSPLHF. CDR3 DNA sequence: TGTGCCAGCAGTTTCCTGGGGGCGGATTCACCCCTCCACTTT.

This clonotype ranks as medium-sized. This chain connects TRBV20-1 to TRBJ2-7; 10 positions match TRBD2. The CDR3 length is 13 residues. V was clipped by 5 bases and J by 6 bases; unmatched bases: 7. Germline V lookup: CDR1 DFQATT, CDR2 SNEGSKA (reference sequence). The CDR3 region is CSAALKRGGEQYF. In DNA, the CDR3 is TGCAGTGCTGCCCTGAAGCGGGGGGGCGAGCAGTACTTC.

This clonotype came up many times. This chain joins TRBV7-9 and TRBJ1-3; maybe TRBD1 (5 bases). Looked up from germline, CDR1 is SEHNR and CDR2 is FQNEAQ (reference sequence). The CDR3 is 13 amino acids. V shed 5 bases and J shed 4 bases, with 9 bases lying between them. The CDR3 nucleotides are TGTGCCAGCAGCATTAGACAGGGAAACACCATATATTTT. It yields the protein CASSIRQGNTIYF.

At least ten counts were recorded for this clonotype. The chain joins TRBV6-5 to TRBJ1-3, with unresolved D. The CDR3 consists of 13 residues. Germline V lookup: CDR1 MNHEY, CDR2 SVGAGI. V lost 2 bases and J 4 bases, leaving 6 bases between the germline ends. The CDR3 reads CASSYRRGNTIYF. The CDR3 DNA reads as TGTGCCAGCAGTTACCGACGGGGAAACACCATATATTTT.

This clonotype is medium-sized in the sample. V gene TRBV28 combines with J gene TRBJ2-2; 12 bases fit TRBD2. This CDR3 is built from 18 residues. With 5 bases clipped from V and 0 bases from J, the junction kept 7 bases outside the gene matches. Looked up from germline, CDR1 is MDHEN and CDR2 is SYDVKM. The CDR3 protein is CASSPGLAGRPNTGELFF. DNA of the CDR3: TGTGCCAGCAGTCCGGGACTAGCGGGCCGCCCGAACACCGGGGAGCTGTTTTTT.

This clonotype is labeled as medium-sized (0.01 to 0.1%). The V gene is TRBV24-1, the J gene TRBJ1-1, with TRBD1 as a possible D gene (5 bases). This CDR3 is 13 amino acids long. CDR1 KGHDR and CDR2 SFDVKD come from the germline V gene. Deletions cut 7 bases from V and 4 bases from J, with 12 bases between. The CDR3 sequence: CATRASGGTEAFF. Here the CDR3 DNA reads TGTGCCACCAGGGCTTCGGGGGGCACTGAAGCTTTCTTT.

The table lists this clonotype with many counts. The chain carries TRBV12-5 and TRBJ2-2, with D unclear. This CDR3 spans 12 amino acids. Trimming stripped 2 bases from V and 2 bases from J, with 0 bases between. CDR1 and CDR2 (germline): LGHNT, FRNRAP. CDR3 nucleotide sequence: TGTGCTAGTGGTTTGAACACCGGGGAGCTGTTTTTT. As protein: CASGLNTGELFF.

This clonotype is medium-sized by share. The chain uses TRBV12-5 and TRBJ2-3; TRBD1 matches at 11 bases. This CDR3 has 14 residues. V trimming: 3 bases; J trimming: 8 bases; junction bases outside the gene matches: 4. The germline V gene has CDR1 LGHNT and CDR2 FRNRAP. CDR3 sequence reads: CASGFGQGAGTQYF. As DNA, the CDR3 is TGTGCTAGTGGTTTTGGACAGGGGGCAGGTACGCAGTATTTT.

This clonotype has more than one count but fewer than ten. V gene TRBV6-5 combines with J gene TRBJ1-2; D is ambiguous. V was trimmed by 7 bases and J by 2 bases, leaving 17 bases between them. CDR1 and CDR2 (germline): MNHEY, SVGAGI. The CDR3 extends over 15 amino acids. The CDR3 is CASISTRTVNYGYTF. Written as DNA, the CDR3 is TGTGCCAGCATTAGCACCCGGACGGTGAACTATGGCTACACCTTC.

This clonotype was seen many times. The chain has TRBV10-2 and TRBJ1-2, with TRBD1 identical over 8 bases. Germline trimming cut 5 bases from V and 2 bases from J; bases unmatched to any gene: 4. CDR3 length: 14 amino acids. Germline assignment: CDR1 WSHSY and CDR2 SAAADI. The CDR3 protein is CASSRDRTNYGYTF. The CDR3 bases are TGCGCCAGCAGTCGGGACAGGACAAACTATGGCTACACCTTC.

This clonotype was counted many times. J is TRBJ1-5 and V is TRBV12-3 or TRBV12-4, with D hard to call. V lost 7 bases and J lost 0, with 13 bases in between. The CDR3 is 15 amino acids. CDR3: CASTVGHYSNQPQHF. CDR3 bases: TGTGCCAGCACCGTCGGTCACTATAGCAATCAGCCCCAGCATTTT.

In its sample, this clonotype was seen many times. This chain joins TRBV5-5 and TRBJ2-1; D is ambiguous. V lost 4 bases and J lost 4, with 15 bases in between. The CDR3 consists of 15 residues. Germline V gene sequence: CDR1 SGHKS, CDR2 YYEKEE (reference sequence). The CDR3, as DNA: TGTGCCAGCAGCCCGGCGTGGCAACAATACAATGAGCAGTTCTTC. It translates to CASSPAWQQYNEQFF.

This clonotype was seen many times. This chain links TRBV5-1 with TRBJ2-1, with D unclear. The length of the CDR3 is 11 residues. V shed 4 bases and J shed 8 bases, with 7 bases lying between them. CDR1 and CDR2 (germline): SGHRS, YFSETQ. The chain's CDR3 is CASSLRDEQFF. The CDR3 coding sequence is TGCGCCAGCAGCCTTAGGGATGAGCAGTTCTTC.

This clonotype is labeled medium-sized. This chain links TRBV15 with TRBJ2-3, with TRBD2 matching over 7 bases. Germline V gene lookup returns CDR1 LNHNV and CDR2 YYDKDF (reference sequence). The CDR3 extends over 16 amino acids. V trimming: 1 base; J trimming: 3 bases; junction bases outside the gene matches: 7. The CDR3 here is CATSRARGEGTDTQYF. The CDR3 nucleotides are TGTGCCACCAGCAGAGCCCGAGGGGAGGGGACAGATACGCAGTATTTT.

This clonotype is termed medium-sized. The CDR3 protein is CASSSRDRLNEQYF. The CDR3 bases are TGTGCCAGCAGCTCCCGGGACAGACTTAACGAGCAGTACTTC. The chain joins TRBV7-9 to TRBJ2-7, with 7 bases lining up with TRBD1. This CDR3 comprises 14 residues. V shed 4 bases and J 5 bases; nucleotides not matched to a gene: 8. Germline V lookup: CDR1 SEHNR, CDR2 FQNEAQ (reference sequence).